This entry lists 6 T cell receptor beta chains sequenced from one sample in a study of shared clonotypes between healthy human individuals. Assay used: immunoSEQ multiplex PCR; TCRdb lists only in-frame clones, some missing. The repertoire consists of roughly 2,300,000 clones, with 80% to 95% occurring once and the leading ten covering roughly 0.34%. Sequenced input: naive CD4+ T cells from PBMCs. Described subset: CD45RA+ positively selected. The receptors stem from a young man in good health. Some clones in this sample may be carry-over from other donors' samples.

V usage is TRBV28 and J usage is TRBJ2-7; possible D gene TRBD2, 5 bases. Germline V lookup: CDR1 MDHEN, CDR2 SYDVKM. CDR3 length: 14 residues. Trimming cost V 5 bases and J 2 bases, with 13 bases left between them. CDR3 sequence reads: CASSKSAGAYEQYF. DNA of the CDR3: TGTGCCAGCAGTAAATCGGCGGGCGCCTACGAGCAGTACTTC.

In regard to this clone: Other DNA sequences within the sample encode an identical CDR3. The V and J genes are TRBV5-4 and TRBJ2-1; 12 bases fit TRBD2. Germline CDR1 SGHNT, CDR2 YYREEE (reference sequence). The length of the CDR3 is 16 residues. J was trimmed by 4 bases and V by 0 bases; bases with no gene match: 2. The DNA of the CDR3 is TGTGCCAGCAGCTTGGCCGGACTAGCGGGGTACAATGAGCAGTTCTTC. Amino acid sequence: CASSLAGLAGYNEQFF.

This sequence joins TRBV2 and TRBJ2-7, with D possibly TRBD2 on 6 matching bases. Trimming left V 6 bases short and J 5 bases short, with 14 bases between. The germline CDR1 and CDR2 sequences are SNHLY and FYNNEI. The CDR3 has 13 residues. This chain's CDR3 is CASRTGLRNEQYF. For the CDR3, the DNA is TGTGCCAGCAGGACGGGACTCCGGAACGAGCAGTACTTC.

CDR3 coding DNA: TGTGCCAGCAGGGCCGATCGGACAGGGCTAGAGACCCAGTACTTC. Protein sequence: CASRADRTGLETQYF. The chain recombines TRBV2 with TRBJ2-5; 8 nucleotides line up with TRBD1. The germline gives CDR1 SNHLY, CDR2 FYNNEI. There are 15 residues in the CDR3. The V gene end was trimmed by 6 bases and the J gene end by 4 bases; junction bases not matched to a gene: 10.

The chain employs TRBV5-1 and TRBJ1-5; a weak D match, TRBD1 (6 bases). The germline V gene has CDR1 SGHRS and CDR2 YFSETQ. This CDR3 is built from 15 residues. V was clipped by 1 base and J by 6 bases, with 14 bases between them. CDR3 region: CASSLYPGAVQPQHF. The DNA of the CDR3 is TGCGCCAGCAGCTTGTATCCGGGGGCAGTTCAGCCCCAGCATTTT.

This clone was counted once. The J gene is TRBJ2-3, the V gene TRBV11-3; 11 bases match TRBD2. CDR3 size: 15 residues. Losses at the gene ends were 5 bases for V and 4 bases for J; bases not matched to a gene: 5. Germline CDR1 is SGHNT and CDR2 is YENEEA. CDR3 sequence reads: CASSRGTSGPDTQYF. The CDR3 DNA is TGTGCCAGCAGCCGCGGGACTAGCGGCCCAGATACGCAGTATTTT.